Here is one T cell receptor beta chain with its context. Its binding antigen is unknown. No much larger clonotype is one base removed from it; base qualities were not supplied. The study tested focal radiation therapy combined with CTLA-4 blockade (ipilimumab) in patients with chemo-refractory metastatic non-small-cell lung cancer. The data belong to a study of radiotherapy plus CTLA-4 blockade in lung cancer (dated by TCRdb to the late 2010s). Background for the entire study: Objective responses were observed in about a sixth of enrolled patients, and disease control was achieved in around 28%. What the research found in general, with its limitations: After treatment with radiotherapy and ipilimumab, TCR clones that originated in tumors expanded in peripheral blood. The strongest predictors of response, as reported, were early dynamic changes in blood T cell clones along with a rise in serum interferon-beta after radiation.

V is shortened by 5 bases, J by 6 bases, and the region joining them spans 14 bases. Measured from the cysteine to the phenylalanine, the CDR3 is 14 residues long. Kept here is only the CDR3 DNA, which spans 42 bases and is read in frame from base 1. The germline V gene provides CDR1 SGHAT and CDR2 FQNNGV. The method behind the library was the immunoSEQ multiplex PCR assay. The table comes from immuneACCESS by way of TCRdb, which keeps in-frame sequences with V and J called. Part of the clones is missing from these tables; in studies checked, under half for an unresolved V gene and the rest for unknown reasons. This sample has roughly 93,000 clones in its table, and 80% to 85% of those were observed once. The ten largest clonotypes hold roughly 3.5% of the sample.

The rearranged chain carries TRBV11-2 and TRBJ2-1; TRBD2 is a weak D gene call, 5 bases matching. The TCR originated in a human donor with non-small cell lung cancer who had a partial response to radiotherapy plus ipilimumab. The specimen was peripheral blood, collected from a patient treated with radiotherapy plus ipilimumab. The CDR3 protein is CASSGAEGRNEQFF. The nucleotide sequence reads as follows: TGTGCCAGCAGCGGCGCAGAGGGCCGCAATGAGCAGTTCTTC.